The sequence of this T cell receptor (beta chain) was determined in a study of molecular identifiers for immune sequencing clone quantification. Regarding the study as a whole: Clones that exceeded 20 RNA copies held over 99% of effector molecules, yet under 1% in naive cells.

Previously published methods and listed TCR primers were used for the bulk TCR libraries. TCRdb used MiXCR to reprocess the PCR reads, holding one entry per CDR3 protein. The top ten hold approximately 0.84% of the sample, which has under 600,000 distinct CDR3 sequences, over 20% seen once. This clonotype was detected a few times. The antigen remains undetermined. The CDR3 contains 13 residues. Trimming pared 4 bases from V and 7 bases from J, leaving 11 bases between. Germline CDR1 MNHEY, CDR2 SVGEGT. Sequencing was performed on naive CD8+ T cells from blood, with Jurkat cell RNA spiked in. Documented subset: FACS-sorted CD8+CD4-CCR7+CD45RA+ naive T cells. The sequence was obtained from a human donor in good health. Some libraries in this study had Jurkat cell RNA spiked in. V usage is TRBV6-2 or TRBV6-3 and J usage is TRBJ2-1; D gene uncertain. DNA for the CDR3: TGTGCCAGCAGTTGGACCGGACGGAATGAGCAGTTCTTC. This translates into CASSWTGRNEQFF.